These 9 T cell receptor beta chains were all obtained from the same sample, sequenced in a study of cytomegalovirus exposure and HLA in healthy donors (dated by TCRdb to the late 2010s). Libraries were made using the immunoSEQ multiplex PCR assay. The multiplex PCR relied on a mix of 60 forward primers for TCR Vbeta segments and 13 reverse primers for TCR Jbeta segments. Here the immuneACCESS table is served through TCRdb, limited to in-frame sequences with V and J called. Missing clones are a known gap in these copies; in checked studies unresolved V genes cover under half, and the rest lacks a known reason. For this sample there are around 75,000 clones; more than 75% appear just once. The biggest ten clones account for under 3.5% of the sample. The specimen sequenced was PBMCs. These receptors were obtained from a man younger than 35 in good health and CMV-seronegative.

This clone was detected only a few times. This chain uses TRBV5-4 with TRBJ2-1, with 8 bases identical to TRBD2. This CDR3 has 16 amino acids. Germline loops: CDR1 SGHNT, CDR2 YYREEE (reference sequence). J gave up 8 bases and V 0 bases, and 10 bases lay outside the gene matches. The CDR3 sequence: CASSLEAGGRGYEQFF. CDR3 sequence (DNA): TGTGCCAGCAGCTTGGAGGCGGGGGGTCGAGGATATGAGCAGTTCTTC.

V gene TRBV7-3 combines with J gene TRBJ2-2; 13 positions agree with TRBD2. CDR1 is SGHTA and CDR2 is FQGTGA in the germline V gene. Unmatched junction bases numbered 9, after V lost 5 bases and J lost 6 bases. This CDR3 is built from 17 residues. In DNA form, the CDR3 reads TGTGCCAGCAGCACCACTAGCGGGGGGGCCGTAGCCGGGGAGCTGTTTTTT. It yields the protein CASSTTSGGAVAGELFF.

This chain connects TRBV28 to TRBJ2-2; D is ambiguous. Trimming removed 4 bases at V and 5 bases at J, with 11 bases between. The CDR3 totals 14 residues. CDR1 and CDR2 (germline): MDHEN, SYDVKM. The CDR3 region has the DNA TGTGCCAGCAGTTCTTCCAACTTAACCGGGGAGCTGTTTTTT. Translating it yields CASSSSNLTGELFF.

This chain uses TRBV19 with TRBJ2-2; D is possibly TRBD1 (6 bases). The CDR3 is 16 residues long. Germline V lookup: CDR1 LNHDA, CDR2 SQIVND (reference sequence). Trimming cost V 3 bases and J 5 bases, with 16 bases left between them. The DNA of the CDR3 is TGTGCCAGTAGTATTATGGCAGGGGCAGGGACCGGGGAGCTGTTTTTT. Protein sequence: CASSIMAGAGTGELFF. Full variable domain (outside the CDR3, taken from reference TRBV19 and TRBJ2-2): DGGITQSPKYLFRKEGQNVTLSCEQNLNHDAMYWYRQDPGQGLRLIYYSQIVNDFQKGDIAEGYSVSREKKESFPLTVTSAQKNPTAFYLCASSIMAGAGTGELFFGEGSRLTVL.

This clone has just a few counts. The V gene is TRBV5-6, the J gene TRBJ1-1; TRBD1 matches 12 bases. V shed 3 bases and J 3 bases; nucleotides not matched to a gene: 3. Germline loops: CDR1 SGHDT, CDR2 YYEEEE. This CDR3 is built from 15 residues. CDR3 in DNA: TGTGCCAGCAGCTGGGGGACAGGGGGCGACACTGAAGCTTTCTTT. Protein sequence: CASSWGTGGDTEAFF.

The rearrangement joins TRBV28 to TRBJ2-3, with TRBD2 matching 8 bases. Losses at the gene ends were 3 bases for V and 3 bases for J; bases not matched to a gene: 5. The CDR3 runs to 15 residues. Germline-derived CDR1 and CDR2 are MDHEN and SYDVKM. The CDR3 sequence: CASSFGRGVTDTQYF. In DNA, the CDR3 is TGTGCCAGCAGTTTCGGGCGGGGGGTAACAGATACGCAGTATTTT.

The sample holds one count of this clone. The chain carries TRBV29-1 and TRBJ1-2, with D unclear. This CDR3 has 11 residues. Trimming removed 2 bases at V and 8 bases at J, with 9 bases between. The germline V gene encodes CDR1 SQVTM and CDR2 ANQGSEA. The CDR3 DNA follows: TGCAGCGTTGAAAAGGGAGGGGGCTACACCTTC. Translation gives CSVEKGGGYTF.

This clone was detected a few times. The CDR3 DNA follows: TGTGCCAGCAGTACAGGGACAGGGGTAGGAAACACCATATATTTT. Residues: CASSTGTGVGNTIYF. V usage is TRBV28 and J usage is TRBJ1-3; 10 bases match TRBD1. CDR3 length: 15 amino acids. Losses at the gene ends were 5 bases for V and 4 bases for J; bases not matched to a gene: 5. Germline loops: CDR1 MDHEN, CDR2 SYDVKM.

For the CDR3, the DNA is TGTGCCAGCAGTACAGGGATGAGGGAGACCCAGTACTTC. Encoded protein: CASSTGMRETQYF. This chain links TRBV27 with TRBJ2-5; a possible D gene is TRBD1 (6 bases). Trimming took off 5 bases at V and 5 bases at J, with 12 bases between the two ends. This CDR3 contains 13 residues. The germline V gene encodes CDR1 MNHEY and CDR2 SMNVEV (reference sequence).